This T cell receptor beta chain was captured by sequencing in a study of response to subunit inactivated influenza vaccine. Comment on this clonotype: No antigen is known for it.

V was pared by 0 bases and J by 10 bases, with 10 bases between. The CDR3 consists of 13 residues. Each CDR3 protein is one row after TCRdb ran MiXCR on the RT-PCR reads. The sample includes 530,000 or so distinct CDR3 sequences, less than 30% of them seen just once. Study-wide findings and caveats: The authors suggested that few new T cells are recruited per seasonal influenza vaccination.

The chain joins TRBV12-3 or TRBV12-4 to TRBJ2-1, with D unresolved. Sequenced here: CD4+ T cells sorted from PBMCs, sampled more than 4 days after vaccination. This TCR came from a man aged 45-65 years who received an inactivated influenza vaccine. The CDR3 DNA follows: TGTGCCAGCAGTTTAGCCCCCGAGGCCGAGCAGTTCTTC. As protein: CASSLAPEAEQFF.